Each of the 12 T cell receptor beta chains below was sequenced from the same sample in a study of T cells in Graves' hyperthyroidism and ophthalmopathy. Authors of the study amplified TCR beta CDR3 regions from RNA transcripts. During a first-round RT-PCR of the TCR CDR3, the HTBI primer set was used. TCRdb ran MiXCR on the multiplex PCR reads and lists one entry per CDR3 protein. The table shows approximately 350,000 distinct CDR3 sequences, with over 12% occurring only once. Sequencing used blood. These receptors came from an older woman with Graves' ophthalmopathy.

This clonotype occurred many times. The chain joins TRBV3-1 to TRBJ2-5; weak D call: TRBD1 (6 bases). CDR1 LGHDT and CDR2 YNNKEL come from the germline V gene (reference sequence). This CDR3 has 17 residues. V was pared by 1 base and J by 0 bases, with 15 bases between. The CDR3 region has the DNA TGTGCCAGCAGCCAAGGCACTTGGACAGCGTACCAAGAGACCCAGTACTTC. It codes for CASSQGTWTAYQETQYF.

This clonotype was detected ten times or more. The CDR3: CASRPSPGGGGETQYF. The CDR3 DNA is TGTGCCAGCAGACCCTCCCCGGGAGGGGGCGGGGAGACCCAGTACTTC. V and J are TRBV11-2 and TRBJ2-5; possible D gene TRBD2, 8 bases. CDR1 and CDR2 from the germline V gene are SGHAT and FQNNGV. This CDR3 has 16 amino acids. Deletions cut 6 bases from V and 5 bases from J, with 22 bases between.

This clonotype has just a few counts. With a much larger clone just one base away, this may be a read error. The rearrangement links TRBV13 to TRBJ2-7; D might be TRBD2 (5 bases). The length of the CDR3 is 14 residues. V was pared by 1 base and J by 2 bases, with 9 bases between. Germline CDR1 is PRHDT and CDR2 is FYEKMQ (reference sequence). CDR3 residues: CASSLVRRTYEQYF. The CDR3 nucleotides read TGTGCCAGCAGCTTAGTGCGGAGGACCTACGAGCAGTACTTC.

The CDR3 loop reads CSVGWGVGYEQYF. The CDR3 coding sequence is TGCAGCGTTGGGTGGGGAGTTGGCTACGAGCAGTACTTC. V gene TRBV29-1 combines with J gene TRBJ2-7; D possibly corresponds to TRBD2 (5 bases). Trimming pared 4 bases from V and 3 bases from J, leaving 13 bases between. There are 13 residues in the CDR3. CDR1 and CDR2 (germline): SQVTM, ANQGSEA.

This clonotype has ten or more counts. This chain joins TRBV2 and TRBJ1-5, with 7 bases identical to TRBD1. Germline values: CDR1 SNHLY, CDR2 FYNNEI. V was clipped by 5 bases and J by 7 bases; unmatched bases: 11. The CDR3 extends over 15 amino acids. The CDR3 is CASSTPDRVRQPQHF. In DNA form, the CDR3 reads TGTGCCAGCAGTACACCCGACAGGGTAAGACAGCCCCAGCATTTT.

This clonotype was observed a few times. This chain joins TRBV7-9 and TRBJ2-5; D is ambiguous. The CDR3 extends over 13 amino acids. Germline lookup yields CDR1 SEHNR and CDR2 FQNEAQ (reference sequence). The germline V and J ends were trimmed by 5 bases and 5 bases, with 12 bases remaining between them. As DNA, the CDR3 is TGTGCCAGCAGCGGCCGGACCTGGGAGACCCAGTACTTC. Amino acid sequence: CASSGRTWETQYF. The variable domain in full, with the rest retrieved from reference TRBV7-9 and TRBJ2-5, is DTGVSQNPRHKITKRGQNVTFRCDPISEHNRLYWYRQTLGQGPEFLTYFQNEAQLEKSRLLSDRFSAERPKGSFSTLEIQRTEQGDSAMYLCASSGRTWETQYFGPGTRLLVL.

This clonotype was found a few times. This rearrangement joins TRBV7-2 to TRBJ1-6; unclear D gene. The germline V and J ends were trimmed by 5 bases and 0 bases, with 14 bases remaining between them. Germline V gene sequence: CDR1 SGHTA, CDR2 FQGNSA. This CDR3 is built from 17 residues. CDR3 in amino acids: CASSPSRRSSYNSPLHF. The CDR3 DNA follows: TGTGCCAGCAGCCCTAGCCGGCGGAGCTCCTATAATTCACCCCTCCACTTT.

The sample holds many counts of this clonotype. This chain joins TRBV5-1 and TRBJ1-4; D ambiguous. Looked up from germline, CDR1 is SGHRS and CDR2 is YFSETQ. The CDR3 has 15 amino acids. Trimming took 3 bases from V and 0 from J, leaving 9 bases between them. The CDR3 coding sequence is TGCGCCAGCAGCTCTGGTGCGGCAACTAATGAAAAACTGTTTTTT. Protein product: CASSSGAATNEKLFF.

This clonotype was detected ten times or more. The gene calls are TRBV20-1 and TRBJ2-1, with unresolved D. Germline assignment: CDR1 DFQATT and CDR2 SNEGSKA (reference sequence). The CDR3 runs to 14 residues. The V end lost 3 bases, the J end lost 9 bases, and 18 bases lay between the germline ends. In DNA form, the CDR3 reads TGCAGTGCTAGGGCACCGGGCGATGAGATTGAGCAGTTCTTC. Its translation: CSARAPGDEIEQFF.

The chain joins TRBV20-1 to TRBJ2-7; D remains unclear. CDR3 size: 15 residues. Trimming left V 3 bases short and J 0 bases short, with 15 bases between. CDR1 DFQATT and CDR2 SNEGSKA come from the germline V gene (reference sequence). The CDR3 sequence: CSASTNSYGSYEQYF. In nucleotides, the CDR3 is TGCAGTGCTAGTACGAATAGCTACGGCTCCTACGAGCAGTACTTC.

This clonotype was recorded at least ten times. Here the CDR3 reads CASSRGTGDDEQYF. The CDR3 nucleotides read TGCGCCAGCAGCCGCGGGACAGGGGACGACGAGCAGTACTTC. This chain joins TRBV5-1 and TRBJ2-7; 10 bases fit TRBD1. Germline CDR1 SGHRS, CDR2 YFSETQ. The CDR3 loop spans 14 amino acids. The junction had 6 bases not matched to a gene; V was cut back by 4 bases and J by 5 bases.

This clonotype was recorded many times. The chain carries TRBV24-1 and TRBJ2-2; D uncertain. The germline V gene has CDR1 KGHDR and CDR2 SFDVKD. V shed 6 bases and J shed 2 bases, with 9 bases lying between them. The CDR3 extends over 14 amino acids. CDR3 region: CATSRSRNTGELFF. The CDR3 DNA is TGTGCCACCAGTAGGTCCAGAAACACCGGGGAGCTGTTTTTT.